This TCR beta chain was profiled in a study of blood T cell repertoires in COVID-19. Sequencing was performed with immunoSEQ multiplex PCR; in TCRdb, only in-frame clones are kept and a portion is missing. The table has about 270,000 clones, approximately 90% seen once. Germline V lookup: CDR1 LNHDA, CDR2 SQIVND (reference sequence). V was clipped by 3 bases and J by 2 bases; unmatched bases: 8. The CDR3 is 17 residues long. Those who participated ranged in age from roughly 18 to 89 years and resided in about two dozen US areas. Contact with a PCR-confirmed or clinician-diagnosed COVID-19 case occurred within 2 weeks of entry.

The sequence derives from a man aged 35-49 years who had been exposed to COVID-19. The chain uses TRBV19 and TRBJ2-7, with 12 bases matching TRBD2. Sequencing was done on a sample of PBMCs or T cells enriched from blood (not recorded which). CDR3 sequence: CASSMTSGRITPYEQYF. For the CDR3, the DNA is TGTGCCAGTAGTATGACTAGCGGGAGAATTACCCCCTACGAGCAGTACTTC.